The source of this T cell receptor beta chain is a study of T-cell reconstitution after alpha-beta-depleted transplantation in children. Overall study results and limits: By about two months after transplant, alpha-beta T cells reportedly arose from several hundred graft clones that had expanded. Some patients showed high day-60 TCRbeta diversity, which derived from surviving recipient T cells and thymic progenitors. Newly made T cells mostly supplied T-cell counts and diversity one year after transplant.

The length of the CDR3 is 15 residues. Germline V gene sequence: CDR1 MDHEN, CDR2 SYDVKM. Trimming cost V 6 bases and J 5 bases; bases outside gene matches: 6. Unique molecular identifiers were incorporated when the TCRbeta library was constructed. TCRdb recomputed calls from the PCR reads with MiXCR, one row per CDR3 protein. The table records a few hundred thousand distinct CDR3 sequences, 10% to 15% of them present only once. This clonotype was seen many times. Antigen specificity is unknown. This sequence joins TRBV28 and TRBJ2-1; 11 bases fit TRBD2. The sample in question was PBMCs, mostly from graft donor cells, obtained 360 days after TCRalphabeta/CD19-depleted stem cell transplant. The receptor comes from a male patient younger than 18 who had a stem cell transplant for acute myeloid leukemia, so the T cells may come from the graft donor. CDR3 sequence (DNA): TGTGCCAGCAGCCAACTAGCGGGAGTAGACAATGAGCAGTTCTTC. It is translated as CASSQLAGVDNEQFF.